One and the same sample provided the 32 T cell receptor beta chains below, sequenced in a study of technical replicates of blood from several donors. Libraries were prepared by immunoSEQ multiplex PCR; TCRdb keeps only in-frame clonotypes and omits some of them. The sample lists 95,000 or so clones, roughly 96% occurring once. Sample: T cells isolated from PBMCs. The receptors stem from a human donor in good health.

V gene TRBV2 combines with J gene TRBJ1-1; D may be TRBD1 (5 bases). Trimming pared 5 bases from V and 3 bases from J, leaving 13 bases between. CDR1 is SNHLY, CDR2 FYNNEI, per germline. There are 14 residues in the CDR3. This CDR3 is CASSWRGLDTEAFF. As DNA, the CDR3 is TGTGCCAGCAGTTGGCGGGGACTGGACACTGAAGCTTTCTTT.

The genes are TRBV4-3 and TRBJ1-4; the D is unclear. The CDR3 consists of 15 residues. With 3 bases removed from V and 0 bases from J, the gap between germline ends came to 8 bases. CDR1 LGHNA and CDR2 YSLEER come from the germline V gene. The CDR3 region has the DNA TGCGCCAGCAGCCAGATACTTGCAACTAATGAAAAACTGTTTTTT. This gives the protein CASSQILATNEKLFF.

V is TRBV19 and J is TRBJ2-3; 9 nucleotides agree with TRBD1. This CDR3 has 16 residues. The V segment lost 3 bases and the J segment 4 bases; nucleotides outside the gene matches: 8. The V gene's germline CDR1 is LNHDA and CDR2 SQIVND (reference sequence). The CDR3 region has the DNA TGTGCCAGTAGTATTGCCGGGACAGGGTTAGCAGATACGCAGTATTTT. Amino acids: CASSIAGTGLADTQYF.

The chain is built from TRBV6-6 and TRBJ2-7; 7 bases map to TRBD2. The trim removed 2 bases at V and 0 bases at J, leaving 1 base unmatched. Germline CDR1 and CDR2: MNHNY and SVGAGI (reference sequence). This CDR3 contains 14 residues. The CDR3 coding sequence is TGTGCCAGCAGTTACACTAGCGACTCCTACGAGCAGTACTTC. This sequence encodes CASSYTSDSYEQYF.

The chain carries TRBV29-1 and TRBJ2-5; weak D call: TRBD1 (6 bases). CDR1 is SQVTM, CDR2 ANQGSEA, per germline. The CDR3 runs 13 residues. The V and J ends lost 5 bases and 5 bases respectively, with 15 bases between them. The CDR3, as DNA: TGCAGCGTTATCAAGAGGACAGATGAGACCCAGTACTTC. It codes for CSVIKRTDETQYF.

J is TRBJ1-5 and V is TRBV7-9; D gene ambiguous. Trimming removed 5 bases from V and 7 bases from J, with 9 bases in between. Germline values: CDR1 SEHNR, CDR2 FQNEAQ (reference sequence). This CDR3 has 12 residues. The CDR3 nucleotides are TGTGCCAGCAGCCCCTCGGGACAGCCCCAGCATTTT. Its translation is CASSPSGQPQHF.

The chain uses TRBV19 and TRBJ2-3, with TRBD1 identical over 9 bases. The CDR3 covers 13 residues. The V gene end was trimmed by 10 bases and the J gene end by 1 base; junction bases not matched to a gene: 3. Germline lookup yields CDR1 LNHDA and CDR2 SQIVND (reference sequence). The CDR3 loop is CATRDRGTDTQYF. Here the CDR3 DNA reads TGTGCCACTCGGGACAGGGGCACAGATACGCAGTATTTT.

The gene calls are TRBV30 and TRBJ1-1; D is unresolved. The CDR3 runs 12 residues. The V end was cut by 4 bases, the J end by 1 base, with 7 bases between. Germline-derived CDR1 and CDR2 are GTSNPN and SVGIG (reference sequence). The CDR3 region is CAWTTGNTEAFF. The CDR3 DNA reads TGTGCCTGGACGACGGGGAACACTGAAGCTTTCTTT.

The chain links TRBV5-1 to TRBJ2-3; 7 bases fit TRBD1. V shed 7 bases, J shed 3 bases, and the junction held 5 bases outside the gene matches. Germline loops: CDR1 SGHRS, CDR2 YFSETQ. The CDR3 has 13 residues. The CDR3 reads CASSTQGTDTQYF. The CDR3 nucleotides are TGCGCCAGCTCGACACAGGGGACAGATACGCAGTATTTT.

This chain connects TRBV5-1 to TRBJ2-5; D remains ambiguous. The CDR3 runs to 12 residues. Germline V gene lookup returns CDR1 SGHRS and CDR2 YFSETQ. Trimming left V 1 base short and J 5 bases short, with 6 bases between. The CDR3 reads CASSLSGETQYF. The CDR3 nucleotides read TGCGCCAGCAGCTTGTCCGGTGAGACCCAGTACTTC.

J is TRBJ2-1 and V is TRBV14; TRBD2 matches 7 bases. Per the germline V gene, CDR1 is SGHDN and CDR2 is FVKESK. The CDR3 is 14 residues long. V dropped 1 base and J dropped 6; count of bases not matched to a gene: 3. CDR3 nucleotide sequence: TGTGCCAGCAGCCAAGTGGGAGGGGTCAATGAGCAGTTCTTC. Its protein is CASSQVGGVNEQFF.

V and J are TRBV6-5 and TRBJ1-1; D gene unclear. This CDR3 is 12 amino acids long. V lost 6 bases to trimming and J lost 4 bases, with 9 bases between them. The germline gives CDR1 MNHEY, CDR2 SVGAGI. CDR3 amino acids: CASRIGGTEAFF. The CDR3 nucleotides read TGTGCCAGCAGGATCGGAGGCACTGAAGCTTTCTTT.

This rearrangement joins TRBV10-1 to TRBJ1-5; TRBD1 matches 8 bases. The V gene's germline CDR1 is WNHNN and CDR2 SYGVQD (reference sequence). Trimming removed 2 bases from V and 6 bases from J; junction bases left unmatched: 3. This CDR3 has 14 residues. The CDR3 nucleotides are TGCGCCAGCAGTGAGGGACAGGGAGCTCAGCCCCAGCATTTT. The encoded protein is CASSEGQGAQPQHF.

V is TRBV5-6 and J is TRBJ2-7; weak D call: TRBD2 (6 bases). Trimming took off 3 bases at V and 3 bases at J, with 13 bases between the two ends. The CDR3 consists of 14 residues. CDR1 is SGHDT, CDR2 YYEEEE, per germline. The CDR3 coding sequence is TGTGCCAGCAGCTGGGGACTCCCACGCTACGAGCAGTACTTC. This sequence encodes CASSWGLPRYEQYF.

The chain is built from TRBV4-3 and TRBJ1-4; 7 positions match TRBD1. CDR3 length: 14 amino acids. CDR1 and CDR2 (germline): LGHNA, YSLEER. V lost 5 bases, J lost 8 bases, and 8 bases stayed unmatched. CDR3 in DNA: TGCGCCAGCAGCTACGACCGGGACAGCGAAAAACTGTTTTTT. Translation gives CASSYDRDSEKLFF.

The rearrangement uses TRBV28 and TRBJ2-1; D is perhaps TRBD2 (5 bases). This CDR3 region has 14 residues. CDR1 and CDR2 (germline): MDHEN, SYDVKM. V was trimmed by 7 bases and J by 1 base, leaving 11 bases between them. The CDR3 loop reads CASINRGSYNEQFF. The CDR3, as DNA: TGTGCCAGCATTAATCGGGGATCCTACAATGAGCAGTTCTTC. The full variable domain, in which reference TRBV28 and TRBJ2-1 provide the parts outside the CDR3, is DVKVTQSSRYLVKRTGEKVFLECVQDMDHENMFWYRQDPGLGLRLIYFSYDVKMKEKGDIPEGYSVSREKKERFSLILESASTNQTSMYLCASINRGSYNEQFFGPGTRLTVL.

The count of this clone is one. The chain is built from TRBV7-9 and TRBJ2-1, with TRBD2 matching over 7 bases. The CDR3 extends over 14 amino acids. Germline V gene data show CDR1 as SEHNR and CDR2 as FQNEAQ (reference sequence). J was trimmed by 8 bases and V by 5 bases; bases with no gene match: 9. The CDR3 loop is CASSRGGLGYEQFF. The DNA of the CDR3 is TGTGCCAGCAGCCGGGGCGGACTAGGGTATGAGCAGTTCTTC.

The chain has TRBV9 and TRBJ1-2, with TRBD1 matching over 7 bases. The CDR3 is 15 amino acids. The V segment lost 0 bases and the J segment 4 bases; nucleotides outside the gene matches: 6. Germline V gene lookup returns CDR1 SGDLS and CDR2 YYNGEE. The CDR3 loop is CASSVEGQSSYGYTF. The CDR3 DNA reads as TGTGCCAGCAGCGTAGAGGGACAGAGCTCCTATGGCTACACCTTC.

CDR3 DNA: TGTGCCAGCAGCGTAGCTGGCGCGGGTTGGGATACGCAGTATTTT. Its translation: CASSVAGAGWDTQYF. This chain joins TRBV9 and TRBJ2-3, with a weak D call TRBD2 (5 bases). Trimming removed 0 bases at V and 6 bases at J, with 14 bases between. CDR3 length: 15 residues. Germline CDR1 is SGDLS and CDR2 is YYNGEE.

This clone was seen just once. This chain uses TRBV6-1 with TRBJ2-3; unclear D gene. The CDR3 loop spans 15 amino acids. Trimming took 1 base from V and 2 from J, leaving 10 bases between them. CDR1 MNHNS and CDR2 SASEGT come from the germline V gene. CDR3 protein: CASSEVSRNTDTQYF. As DNA, the CDR3 is TGTGCCAGCAGTGAAGTGTCTAGAAACACAGATACGCAGTATTTT.

The rearrangement uses TRBV4-2 and TRBJ2-3; tentatively, D is TRBD2 (5 bases). This CDR3 comprises 16 residues. With 3 bases removed from V and 2 bases from J, the gap between germline ends came to 15 bases. Germline-derived CDR1 and CDR2 are LGHNA and YNFKEQ. The CDR3 DNA is TGTGCCAGCAGCCAGGCGGGCCCCGAGTTCACAGATACGCAGTATTTT. Its translation is CASSQAGPEFTDTQYF.

V and J are TRBV18 and TRBJ2-7; the D gene is possibly TRBD1 (7 bases). The CDR3 loop spans 16 amino acids. Trimming left V 5 bases short and J 3 bases short, with 20 bases between. Germline CDR1 reads KGHSH; CDR2 reads LQKENI. The CDR3 DNA reads as TGTGCCAGCTCATTCCATCCGGCGGGACAGAGCTACGAGCAGTACTTC. Translation gives CASSFHPAGQSYEQYF.

The chain recombines TRBV27 with TRBJ2-3; D is perhaps TRBD2 (6 bases). Trimming left V 3 bases short and J 3 bases short, with 13 bases between. The length of the CDR3 is 15 residues. The germline V gene has CDR1 MNHEY and CDR2 SMNVEV (reference sequence). This CDR3 reads CASSFFPGATDTQYF. CDR3 sequence (DNA): TGTGCCAGCAGTTTTTTTCCGGGAGCTACAGATACGCAGTATTTT.

In DNA form, the CDR3 reads TGTGCCAGCAGCCGTAGCCAAAGCAATCAGCCCCAGCATTTT. Protein sequence: CASSRSQSNQPQHF. The chain employs TRBV7-8 and TRBJ1-5; D call uncertain. Per the germline V gene, CDR1 is SGHVS and CDR2 is FQNEAQ. V shed 5 bases and J shed 1 base, with 9 bases lying between them. The CDR3 runs to 14 residues.

This clone was observed a single time. The chain is built from TRBV27 and TRBJ2-7; 7 bases are a match to TRBD1. The CDR3 has 14 residues. Germline V gives CDR1 MNHEY, CDR2 SMNVEV (reference sequence). J was trimmed by 0 bases and V by 5 bases; bases with no gene match: 4. The CDR3: CASSPGQLSYEQYF. As DNA, the CDR3 is TGTGCCAGCAGTCCGGGACAGCTCTCCTACGAGCAGTACTTC.

The chain carries TRBV5-1 and TRBJ2-3; D might be TRBD1 (5 bases). This CDR3 spans 14 amino acids. With 0 bases removed from V and 2 bases from J, the gap between germline ends came to 7 bases. CDR1 and CDR2 from the germline V gene are SGHRS and YFSETQ. CDR3 sequence (DNA): TGCGCCAGCAGCTTGGCAGGGTACACAGATACGCAGTATTTT. Translation gives CASSLAGYTDTQYF.

The rearrangement links TRBV7-6 to TRBJ1-4; 9 nucleotides agree with TRBD1. Germline trimming cut 5 bases from V and 2 bases from J; bases unmatched to any gene: 3. Germline assignment: CDR1 SGHVS and CDR2 FNYEAQ. This CDR3 has 15 amino acids. The CDR3 coding sequence is TGTGCCAGCAGCAAAGGGACAGGGACTAATGAAAAACTGTTTTTT. Amino acids: CASSKGTGTNEKLFF.

The gene calls are TRBV29-1 and TRBJ2-4; no definite D call. The V gene's germline CDR1 is SQVTM and CDR2 ANQGSEA. V gave up 5 bases and J gave up 3 bases, with 8 bases separating them. The CDR3 loop spans 12 amino acids. CDR3 amino acids: CSVYHIKNIQYF. For the CDR3, the DNA is TGCAGCGTTTATCACATCAAAAACATTCAGTACTTC.

The chain carries TRBV10-3 and TRBJ2-3, with a tentative D call TRBD2 (6 bases). The CDR3 length is 13 residues. The germline V and J ends were trimmed by 10 bases and 0 bases, with 11 bases remaining between them. CDR1 and CDR2 from the germline V gene are ENHRY and SYGVKD. The CDR3: CATKSGSTDTQYF. DNA for the CDR3: TGTGCCACCAAAAGCGGGAGCACAGATACGCAGTATTTT.

The chain joins TRBV19 to TRBJ2-1, with 8 nucleotides matching TRBD2. The CDR3 totals 17 residues. V lost 1 base and J lost 8; bases outside the gene matches: 13. From germline, CDR1 is LNHDA and CDR2 SQIVND (reference sequence). CDR3 residues: CASSIVRPSGSVDEQFF. CDR3 DNA: TGTGCCAGTAGTATAGTCCGGCCCAGCGGGAGTGTCGATGAGCAGTTCTTC.

This rearrangement joins TRBV27 to TRBJ2-2; TRBD1 agrees at 7 bases. Germline V CDR1 and CDR2: MNHEY, SMNVEV (reference sequence). The CDR3 is 15 amino acids. V lost 2 bases, J lost 6 bases, and 6 bases stayed unmatched. This CDR3 is CASSLRGPSPGELFF. In nucleotides, the CDR3 is TGTGCCAGCAGTTTAAGGGGGCCTTCTCCCGGGGAGCTGTTTTTT.

The chain employs TRBV19 and TRBJ1-1; D might be TRBD1 (6 bases). Germline V gene lookup returns CDR1 LNHDA and CDR2 SQIVND (reference sequence). The CDR3 spans 13 residues. Trimming removed 7 bases at V and 2 bases at J, with 11 bases between. CDR3 sequence (DNA): TGTGCCAGTACAGAGACAGGTAACACTGAAGCTTTCTTT. Its protein product is CASTETGNTEAFF.